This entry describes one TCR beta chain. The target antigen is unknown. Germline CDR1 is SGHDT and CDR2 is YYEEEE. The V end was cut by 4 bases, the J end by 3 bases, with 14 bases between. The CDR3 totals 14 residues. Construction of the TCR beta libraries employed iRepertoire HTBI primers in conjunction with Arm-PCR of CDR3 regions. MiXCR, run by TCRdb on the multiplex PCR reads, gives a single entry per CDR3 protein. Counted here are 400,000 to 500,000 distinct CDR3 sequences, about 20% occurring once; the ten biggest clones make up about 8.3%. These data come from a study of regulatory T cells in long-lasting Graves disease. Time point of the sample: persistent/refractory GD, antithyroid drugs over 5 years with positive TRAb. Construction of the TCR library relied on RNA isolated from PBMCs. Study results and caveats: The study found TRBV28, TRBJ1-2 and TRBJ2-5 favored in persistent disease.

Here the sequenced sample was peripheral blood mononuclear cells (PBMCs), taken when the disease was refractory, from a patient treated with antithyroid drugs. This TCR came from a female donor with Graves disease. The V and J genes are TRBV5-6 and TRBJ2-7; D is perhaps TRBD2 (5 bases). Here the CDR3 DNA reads TGTGCCAGCAGCCTCTTCGGACTCCACTACGAGCAGTACTTC. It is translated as CASSLFGLHYEQYF.